These T cell receptor beta chains were read from a single sample in a study of beta chain features in type 1 diabetes. Measured with immunoSEQ multiplex PCR; TCRdb has only the in-frame clones, and not every one. Of about 350,000 clones in the sample, around 20% were seen once. Input material: naive CD4+ T cells from blood. Every receptor here comes from a woman aged 18 to 35 in good health. Both conserved end residues are part of each CDR3. The D gene is left open where the match is weak. A clone size is listed for some rows: how often the clone was seen (once, few, many), or a class if it is expanded.

D | J | size | V | CDR3 | DNA
TRBD1 | TRBJ1-5 | - | TRBV18 | CASSETGGDQPQHF | TGTGCCAGCTCAGAGACAGGGGGTGATCAGCCCCAGCATTTT
TRBD1 | TRBJ2-5 | - | TRBV5-6 | CASSTGQRETQYF | TGTGCCAGCAGCACGGGACAGAGGGAGACCCAGTACTTC
TRBD2 | TRBJ2-3 | few | TRBV19 | CASTKTSGDTQYF | TGTGCCAGTACCAAGACTAGCGGAGATACGCAGTATTTT
TRBD1 | TRBJ1-4 | - | TRBV4-1 | CASSSVGGREKLFF | TGCGCCAGCAGCTCGGTAGGGGGCCGAGAAAAACTGTTTTTT
- | TRBJ1-1 | few | TRBV7-8 | CASSQRGATMNTEAFF | TGTGCCAGCAGCCAGAGAGGAGCTACGATGAACACTGAAGCTTTCTTT
- | TRBJ2-4 | - | TRBV30 | CAWSAQGSYDF | TGTGCCTGGAGTGCGCAGGGGTCTTACGACTTC
TRBD2 | TRBJ2-5 | - | TRBV20-1 | CVAGGGETQYF | TGCGTAGCGGGGGGCGGAGAGACCCAGTACTTC
- | TRBJ1-1 | few | TRBV13 | CASSLVRAAGTAFF | TGTGCCAGCAGCTTAGTGAGGGCAGCGGGTACAGCTTTCTTT
TRBD2 | TRBJ2-3 | few | TRBV30 | CALRSGGGDTQYF | TGTGCTCTCAGGTCCGGGGGGGGAGATACGCAGTATTTT
TRBD2 | TRBJ2-1 | - | TRBV9 | CASSEAGNYNEQFF | TGTGCCAGCAGCGAAGCGGGGAATTACAATGAGCAGTTCTTC
TRBD2 | TRBJ2-5 | few | TRBV19 | CASSAGAGGPRETQYF | TGTGCCAGTAGTGCCGGTGCGGGAGGGCCCAGGGAGACCCAGTACTTC
TRBD2 | TRBJ2-1 | - | TRBV4-3 | CASSQDGAGPYNEQFF | TGCGCCAGCAGCCAAGATGGAGCGGGACCCTACAATGAGCAGTTCTTC
- | TRBJ2-5 | few | TRBV30 | CAWSRGQETQYF | TGTGCCTGGTCCCGGGGACAAGAGACCCAGTACTTC
TRBD2 | TRBJ2-1 | few | TRBV5-1 | CASTVLAGAYNEQFF | TGCGCCAGCACCGTACTAGCGGGGGCCTACAATGAGCAGTTCTTC
- | TRBJ2-1 | few | TRBV29-1 | CSVTFRQATRGGFF | TGCAGCGTTACCTTTCGACAGGCAACAAGAGGCGGGTTCTTC
TRBD2 | TRBJ2-3 | - | TRBV6-6 | CASRMAGGGNTQYF | TGTGCCAGCAGAATGGCGGGAGGTGGAAATACGCAGTATTTT
TRBD1 | TRBJ1-5 | - | TRBV7-2 | CASSLGDLQGSQHF | TGTGCCAGCAGCTTAGGAGACCTACAGGGGTCCCAGCATTTT
TRBD2 | TRBJ2-3 | - | TRBV7-2 | CASSLSLAGPTDTQYF | TGTGCCAGCAGCTTAAGCCTAGCGGGACCCACAGATACGCAGTATTTT
- | TRBJ2-7 | - | TRBV7-9 | CASSRDTYEQYF | TGTGCCAGCAGCCGGGACACCTACGAGCAGTACTTC
TRBD2 | TRBJ2-1 | - | TRBV9 | CASSGPGLAVNEQFF | TGTGCCAGCAGCGGTCCCGGACTAGCCGTGAATGAGCAGTTCTTC
- | TRBJ2-5 | - | TRBV18 | CASSVEETQYF | TGTGCCAGTTCCGTCGAAGAGACCCAGTACTTC
TRBD1 | TRBJ2-1 | - | TRBV7-9 | CASSLVTGTEQFF | TGTGCCAGCAGCTTAGTGACAGGGACTGAGCAGTTCTTC
TRBD2 | TRBJ2-1 | - | TRBV30 | CAWSVRGLAGFYNEQFF | TGTGCCTGGAGTGTACGGGGACTAGCGGGGTTCTACAATGAGCAGTTCTTC
- | TRBJ2-2 | - | TRBV5-1 | CASSRNTGELFF | TGCGCCAGCAGCCGGAACACCGGGGAGCTGTTTTTT
- | TRBJ1-1 | few | TRBV9 | CASSVQPGNTEAFF | TGTGCCAGCAGCGTGCAACCGGGGAACACTGAAGCTTTCTTT
TRBD1 | TRBJ2-7 | - | TRBV5-6 | CASSLGQGDEQYF | TGTGCCAGCAGCTTGGGACAGGGGGACGAGCAGTACTTC
TRBD1 | TRBJ1-2 | few | TRBV2 | CASLQGAVRGYTF | TGTGCCAGCTTACAGGGGGCAGTCCGTGGCTACACCTTC
- | TRBJ2-3 | - | TRBV7-9 | CASSLTASTDTQYF | TGTGCCAGCAGCTTGACAGCTAGCACAGATACGCAGTATTTT
TRBD2 | TRBJ2-7 | few | TRBV6-5 | CASSYSGSGVYEQYF | TGTGCCAGCAGTTACTCTGGTAGCGGGGTCTACGAGCAGTACTTC
TRBD2 | TRBJ2-5 | - | TRBV18 | CASSPRLAAQETQYF | TGTGCCAGCTCCCCCCGACTAGCGGCCCAAGAGACCCAGTACTTC
TRBD1 | TRBJ2-7 | - | TRBV5-1 | CASSPQGRWEQYF | TGCGCCAGCAGCCCACAGGGGCGGTGGGAGCAGTACTTC
- | TRBJ2-5 | - | TRBV7-2 | CASSRQASQETQYF | TGTGCCAGCAGCCGTCAGGCGTCCCAAGAGACCCAGTACTTC
TRBD1 | TRBJ2-5 | few | TRBV6-6 | CASRPLDRGAQYF | TGTGCCAGCAGGCCCCTCGACAGGGGGGCACAGTACTTC
- | TRBJ2-7 | - | TRBV6-5 | CASSRSSGTYEQYF | TGTGCCAGCAGTCGCTCTAGTGGAACCTACGAGCAGTACTTC
TRBD1 | TRBJ2-5 | - | TRBV5-4 | CASRTGQKETQYF | TGTGCCAGCAGGACGGGACAGAAAGAGACCCAGTACTTC
TRBD2 | TRBJ2-1 | - | TRBV30 | CAWTGQTSGGAGEQFF | TGTGCCTGGACTGGCCAGACTAGCGGGGGGGCCGGTGAGCAGTTCTTC
TRBD2 | TRBJ2-1 | - | TRBV25-1 | CASSDLPGLAGAGEQFF | TGTGCCAGCAGTGACTTGCCTGGGCTAGCGGGAGCAGGAGAGCAGTTCTTC
TRBD2 | TRBJ2-5 | - | TRBV7-9 | CASSAPGLTPTQYF | TGTGCCAGCAGTGCTCCGGGACTAACCCCGACCCAGTACTTC
- | TRBJ1-6 | few | TRBV7-2 | CASSFSGTPNLNSPLHF | TGTGCCAGCAGCTTCAGCGGGACACCAAATCTTAATTCACCCCTCCACTTT
- | TRBJ2-3 | few | TRBV5-1 | CASSLDREGADTQYF | TGCGCCAGCAGCCTGGACAGGGAGGGAGCAGATACGCAGTATTTT
- | TRBJ2-7 | few | TRBV28 | CASSLGGAHLGQYF | TGTGCCAGCAGTCTTGGGGGGGCCCACCTTGGGCAGTACTTC
- | TRBJ1-4 | - | TRBV7-2 | CASSLTTVNEKLFF | TGTGCCAGCAGCTTAACAACCGTTAATGAAAAACTGTTTTTT
- | TRBJ2-7 | - | TRBV2 | CASVGGTYEQYF | TGTGCCAGCGTTGGAGGAACATACGAGCAGTACTTC
- | TRBJ2-7 | - | TRBV5-1 | CASSFTRSHYEQYF | TGCGCCAGCAGCTTCACCAGGTCGCACTACGAGCAGTACTTC
- | TRBJ2-7 | few | TRBV11-2 | CASSIIGGRGEQYF | TGTGCCAGCAGCATTATCGGGGGGCGAGGCGAGCAGTACTTC
TRBD2 | TRBJ2-3 | few | TRBV10-3 | CAISVNPRGGLTDTQYF | TGTGCCATCAGTGTGAACCCCCGCGGGGGGTTGACAGATACGCAGTATTTT
- | TRBJ2-2 | - | TRBV30 | CAWSLGGRTGELFF | TGTGCCTGGAGTCTCGGGGGGCGGACCGGGGAGCTGTTTTTT
- | TRBJ1-1 | few | TRBV30 | CAWSDGGAEAFF | TGTGCCTGGAGTGATGGGGGGGCTGAAGCTTTCTTT
- | TRBJ2-5 | few | TRBV25-1 | CASSVGGPVVTQYF | TGTGCCAGCAGTGTAGGGGGACCGGTGGTGACCCAGTACTTC
TRBD2 | TRBJ2-5 | few | TRBV9 | CASSATLLAGETQYF | TGTGCCAGCAGCGCAACTCTACTAGCGGGGGAGACCCAGTACTTC